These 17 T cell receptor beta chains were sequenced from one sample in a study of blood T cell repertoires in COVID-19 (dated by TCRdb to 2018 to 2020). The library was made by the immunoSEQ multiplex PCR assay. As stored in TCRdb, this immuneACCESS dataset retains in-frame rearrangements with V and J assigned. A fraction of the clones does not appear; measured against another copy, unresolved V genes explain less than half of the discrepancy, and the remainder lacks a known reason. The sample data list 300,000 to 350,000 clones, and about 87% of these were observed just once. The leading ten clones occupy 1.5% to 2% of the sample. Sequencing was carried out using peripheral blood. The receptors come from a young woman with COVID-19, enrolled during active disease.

CDR3 sequence reads: CASSSPGLRGETQYF. The CDR3 bases are TGTGCCAGCAGCTCCCCGGGACTTCGTGGAGAGACCCAGTACTTC. The chain carries TRBV11-2 and TRBJ2-5; the D gene is possibly TRBD2 (6 bases). The V end lost 4 bases, the J end lost 4 bases, and 16 bases lay between the germline ends. Looked up from germline, CDR1 is SGHAT and CDR2 is FQNNGV. The CDR3 consists of 15 residues.

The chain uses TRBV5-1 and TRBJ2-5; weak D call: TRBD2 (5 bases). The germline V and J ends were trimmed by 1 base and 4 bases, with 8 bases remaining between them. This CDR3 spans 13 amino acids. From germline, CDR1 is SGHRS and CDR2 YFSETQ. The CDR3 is CASSLWAGETQYF. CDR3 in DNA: TGCGCCAGCAGCTTGTGGGCGGGAGAGACCCAGTACTTC.

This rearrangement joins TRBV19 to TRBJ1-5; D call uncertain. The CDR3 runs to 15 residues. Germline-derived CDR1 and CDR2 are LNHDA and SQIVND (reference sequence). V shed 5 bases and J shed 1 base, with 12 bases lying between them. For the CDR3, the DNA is TGTGCCAGTAGTCCATCGACAACCAGCAATCAGCCCCAGCATTTT. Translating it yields CASSPSTTSNQPQHF.

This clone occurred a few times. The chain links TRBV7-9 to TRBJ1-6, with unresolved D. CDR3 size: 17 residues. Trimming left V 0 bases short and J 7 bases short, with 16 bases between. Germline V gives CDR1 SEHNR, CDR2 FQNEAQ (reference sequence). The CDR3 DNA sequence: TGTGCCAGCAGCTTAGCGCTAGACCCGAACGCAAATTCACCCCTCCACTTT. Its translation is CASSLALDPNANSPLHF.

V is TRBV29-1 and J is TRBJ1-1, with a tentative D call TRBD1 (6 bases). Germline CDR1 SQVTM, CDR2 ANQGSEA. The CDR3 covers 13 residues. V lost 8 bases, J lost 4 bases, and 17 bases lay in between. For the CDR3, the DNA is TGCAGCTCTGTTTGGGGGACACGCACTGAAGCTTTCTTT. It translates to CSSVWGTRTEAFF.

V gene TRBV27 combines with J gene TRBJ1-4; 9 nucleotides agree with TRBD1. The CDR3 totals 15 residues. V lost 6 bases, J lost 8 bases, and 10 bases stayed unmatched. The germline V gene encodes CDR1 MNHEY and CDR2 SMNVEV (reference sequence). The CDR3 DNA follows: TGTGCCAGCAGCTTGACAGGGGGAATTGGGGAAAAACTGTTTTTT. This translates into CASSLTGGIGEKLFF.

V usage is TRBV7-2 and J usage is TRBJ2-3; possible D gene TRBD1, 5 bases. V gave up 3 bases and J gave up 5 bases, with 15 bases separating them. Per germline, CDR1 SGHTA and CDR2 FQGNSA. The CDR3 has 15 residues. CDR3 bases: TGTGCCAGCAGCTTCACCCGTGACAGTAAAGATACGCAGTATTTT. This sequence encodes CASSFTRDSKDTQYF.

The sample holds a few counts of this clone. The CDR3: CAWSGLAGAMNTEAFF. In DNA, the CDR3 is TGTGCCTGGAGTGGACTAGCAGGGGCCATGAACACTGAAGCTTTCTTT. The genes are TRBV30 and TRBJ1-1; the D gene is possibly TRBD1 (6 bases). Trimming removed 1 base at V and 0 bases at J, with 15 bases between. In germline, CDR1 is GTSNPN, CDR2 SVGIG (reference sequence). The CDR3 consists of 16 residues. The variable domain in full, completed from reference TRBV30 and TRBJ1-1, reads SQTIHQWPATLVQPVGSPLSLECTVEGTSNPNLYWYRQAAGRGLQLLFYSVGIGQISSEVPQNLSASRPQDRQFILSSKKLLLSDSGFYLCAWSGLAGAMNTEAFFGQGTRLTVV.

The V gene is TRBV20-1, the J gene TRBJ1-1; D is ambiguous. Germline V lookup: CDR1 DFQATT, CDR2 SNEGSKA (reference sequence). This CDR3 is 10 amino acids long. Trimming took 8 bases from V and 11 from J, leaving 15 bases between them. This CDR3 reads CSPYGVEAFF. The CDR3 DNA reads TGCAGTCCCTACGGGGTCGAGGCTTTCTTT.

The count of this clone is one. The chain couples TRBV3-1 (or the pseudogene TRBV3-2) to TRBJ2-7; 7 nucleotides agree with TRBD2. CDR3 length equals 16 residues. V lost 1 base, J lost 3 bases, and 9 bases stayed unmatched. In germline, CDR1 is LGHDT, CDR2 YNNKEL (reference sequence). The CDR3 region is CASSQGNMGGGYEQYF. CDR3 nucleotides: TGTGCCAGCAGCCAAGGAAACATGGGGGGGGGCTACGAGCAGTACTTC.

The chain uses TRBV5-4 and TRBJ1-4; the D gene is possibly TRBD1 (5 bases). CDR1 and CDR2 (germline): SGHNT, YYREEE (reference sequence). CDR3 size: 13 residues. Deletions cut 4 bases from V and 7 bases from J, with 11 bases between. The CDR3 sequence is CASSTGGGEKLFF. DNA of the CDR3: TGTGCCAGCAGCACGGGGGGAGGTGAAAAACTGTTTTTT. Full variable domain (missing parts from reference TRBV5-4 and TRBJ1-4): ETGVTQSPTHLIKTRGQQVTLRCSSQSGHNTVSWYQQALGQGPQFIFQYYREEENGRGNFPPRFSGLQFPNYSSELNVNALELDDSALYLCASSTGGGEKLFFGSGTQLSVL.

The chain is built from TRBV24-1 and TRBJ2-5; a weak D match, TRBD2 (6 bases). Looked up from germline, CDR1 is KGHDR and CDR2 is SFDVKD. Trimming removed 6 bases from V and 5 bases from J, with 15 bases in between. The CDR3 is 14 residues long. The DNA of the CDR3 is TGTGCCACCAGTCAAGCGGGTAAATGGGAGACCCAGTACTTC. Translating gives CATSQAGKWETQYF.

CDR3 in DNA: TGTGCCAGTAGCGAGCTGATTCCCGGGTACACCATATATTTT. Its translation: CASSELIPGYTIYF. The V and J genes are TRBV19 and TRBJ1-3; D is unclear. Germline V lookup: CDR1 LNHDA, CDR2 SQIVND (reference sequence). The CDR3 totals 14 residues. Trimming took off 6 bases at V and 8 bases at J, with 17 bases between the two ends.

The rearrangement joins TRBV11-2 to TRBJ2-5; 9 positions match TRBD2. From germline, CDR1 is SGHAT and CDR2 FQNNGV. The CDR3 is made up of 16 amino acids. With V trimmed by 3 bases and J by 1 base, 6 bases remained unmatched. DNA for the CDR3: TGTGCCAGCAGCTTCAGCGGGGGGACGGCCCAAGAGACCCAGTACTTC. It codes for CASSFSGGTAQETQYF. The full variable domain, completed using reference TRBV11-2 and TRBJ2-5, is EAGVAQSPRYKIIEKRQSVAFWCNPISGHATLYWYQQILGQGPKLLIQFQNNGVVDDSQLPKDRFSAERLKGVDSTLKIQPAKLEDSAVYLCASSFSGGTAQETQYFGPGTRLLVL.

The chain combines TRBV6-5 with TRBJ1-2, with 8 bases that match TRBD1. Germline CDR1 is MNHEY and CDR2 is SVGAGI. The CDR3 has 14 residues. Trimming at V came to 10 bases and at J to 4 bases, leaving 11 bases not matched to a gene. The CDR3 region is CATTSSDRAYGYTF. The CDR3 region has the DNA TGTGCCACCACGTCCTCGGACAGGGCCTATGGCTACACCTTC.

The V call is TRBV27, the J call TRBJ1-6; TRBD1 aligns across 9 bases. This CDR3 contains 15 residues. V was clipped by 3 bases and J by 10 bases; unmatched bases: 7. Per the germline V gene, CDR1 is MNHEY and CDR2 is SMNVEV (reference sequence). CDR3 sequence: CASSFGTGRGSPLHF. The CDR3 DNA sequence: TGTGCCAGCAGTTTCGGGACAGGGAGAGGATCACCCCTCCACTTT.

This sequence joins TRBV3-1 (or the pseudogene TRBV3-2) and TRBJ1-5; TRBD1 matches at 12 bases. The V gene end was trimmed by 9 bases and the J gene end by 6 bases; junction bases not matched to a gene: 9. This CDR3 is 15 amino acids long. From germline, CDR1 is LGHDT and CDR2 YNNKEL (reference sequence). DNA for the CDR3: TGTGCCAGTGGGACAGGGGGCTCTCTTGGTCAGCCCCAGCATTTT. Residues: CASGTGGSLGQPQHF.